This TCR beta chain derives from a study of OX40 agonist ivuxolimab in advanced cancers. At the level of the study: A diagnosis of hepatocellular carcinoma, melanoma, renal cell or head and neck cancer was present in dose-escalation patients.

Sequencing was performed with immunoSEQ multiplex PCR; in TCRdb, only in-frame clones are kept and a portion is missing. The table lists some 81,000 clones, about 83% of them singletons. After removal of 5 bases from V and 4 bases from J, the junction contained 6 bases not matched to a gene. The CDR3 spans 16 residues. Germline lookup yields CDR1 SGHNT and CDR2 YENEEA. Sequenced material: CD4+ or CD8+ T cells sorted from blood, taken in a trial of the OX40 agonist ivuxolimab. The chain has TRBV11-3 and TRBJ2-3, with TRBD2 identical over 13 bases. The receptor was isolated from an adult with an advanced solid tumor such as melanoma, head and neck, liver or kidney cancer. This CDR3 is CASSMRTSGRPDTQYF. The CDR3 region has the DNA TGTGCCAGCAGCATGCGGACTAGCGGGAGACCAGATACGCAGTATTTT.